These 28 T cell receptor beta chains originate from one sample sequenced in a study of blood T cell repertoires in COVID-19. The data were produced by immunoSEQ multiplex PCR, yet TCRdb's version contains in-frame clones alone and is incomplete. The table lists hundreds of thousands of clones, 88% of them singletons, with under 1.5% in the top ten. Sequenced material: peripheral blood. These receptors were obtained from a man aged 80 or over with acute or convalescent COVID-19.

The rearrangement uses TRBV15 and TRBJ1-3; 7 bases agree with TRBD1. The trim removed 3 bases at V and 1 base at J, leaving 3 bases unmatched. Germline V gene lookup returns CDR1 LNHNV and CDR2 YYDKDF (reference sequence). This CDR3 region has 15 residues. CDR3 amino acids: CATSRGTVSGNTIYF. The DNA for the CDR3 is TGTGCCACCAGCAGGGGGACAGTTTCTGGAAACACCATATATTTT.

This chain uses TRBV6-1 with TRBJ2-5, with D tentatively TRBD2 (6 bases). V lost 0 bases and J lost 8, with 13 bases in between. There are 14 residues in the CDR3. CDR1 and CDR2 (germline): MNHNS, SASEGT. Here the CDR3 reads CASSEASGEATQYF. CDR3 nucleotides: TGTGCCAGCAGTGAAGCAAGTGGGGAGGCCACCCAGTACTTC.

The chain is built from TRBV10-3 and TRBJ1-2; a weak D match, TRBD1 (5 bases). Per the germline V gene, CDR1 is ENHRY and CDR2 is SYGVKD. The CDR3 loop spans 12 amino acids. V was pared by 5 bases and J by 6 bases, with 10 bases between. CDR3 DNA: TGTGCCATCAGTTTCACACAGGATGGCTACACCTTC. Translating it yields CAISFTQDGYTF.

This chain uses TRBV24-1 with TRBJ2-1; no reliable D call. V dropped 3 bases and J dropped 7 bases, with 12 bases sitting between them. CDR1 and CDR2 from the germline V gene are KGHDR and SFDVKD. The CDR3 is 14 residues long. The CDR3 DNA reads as TGTGCCACCAGTGATCCGCGCCGGGTAAATGAGCAGTTCTTC. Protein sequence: CATSDPRRVNEQFF.

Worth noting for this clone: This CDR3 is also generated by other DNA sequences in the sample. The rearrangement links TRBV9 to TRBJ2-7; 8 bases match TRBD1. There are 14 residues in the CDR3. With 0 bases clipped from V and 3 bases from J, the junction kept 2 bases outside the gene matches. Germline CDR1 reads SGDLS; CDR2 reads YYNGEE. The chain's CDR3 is CASSVDGQGYEQYF. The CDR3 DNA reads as TGTGCCAGCAGCGTAGACGGACAGGGCTACGAGCAGTACTTC.

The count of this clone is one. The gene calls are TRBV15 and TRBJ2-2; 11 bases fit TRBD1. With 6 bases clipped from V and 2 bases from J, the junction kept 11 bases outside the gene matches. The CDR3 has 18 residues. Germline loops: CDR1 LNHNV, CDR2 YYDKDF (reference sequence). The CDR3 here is CATRDGQGAFINTGELFF. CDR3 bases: TGTGCCACCAGGGACGGACAGGGGGCCTTCATAAACACCGGGGAGCTGTTTTTT. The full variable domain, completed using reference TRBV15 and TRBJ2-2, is DAMVIQNPRYQVTQFGKPVTLSCSQTLNHNVMYWYQQKSSQAPKLLFHYYDKDFNNEADTPDNFQSRRPNTSFCFLDIRSPGLGDTAMYLCATRDGQGAFINTGELFFGEGSRLTVL.

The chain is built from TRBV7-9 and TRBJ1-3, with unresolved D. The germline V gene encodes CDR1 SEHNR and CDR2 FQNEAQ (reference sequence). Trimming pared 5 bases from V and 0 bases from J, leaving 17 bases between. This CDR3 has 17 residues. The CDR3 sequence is CASSLLSRLYSGNTIYF. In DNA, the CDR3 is TGTGCCAGCAGCCTACTTTCTCGACTGTACTCTGGAAACACCATATATTTT.

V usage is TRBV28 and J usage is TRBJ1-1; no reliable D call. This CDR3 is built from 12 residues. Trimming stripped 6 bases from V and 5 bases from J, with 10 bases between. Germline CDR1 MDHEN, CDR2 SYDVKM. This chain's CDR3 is CASSRTRTEAFF. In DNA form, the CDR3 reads TGTGCCAGCAGCCGTACGAGGACTGAAGCTTTCTTT.

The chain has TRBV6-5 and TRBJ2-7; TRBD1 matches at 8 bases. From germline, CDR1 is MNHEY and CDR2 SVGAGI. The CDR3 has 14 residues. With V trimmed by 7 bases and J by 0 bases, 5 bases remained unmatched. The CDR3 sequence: CASKLGQDSYEQYF. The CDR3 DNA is TGTGCCAGCAAGTTGGGACAGGACTCCTACGAGCAGTACTTC.

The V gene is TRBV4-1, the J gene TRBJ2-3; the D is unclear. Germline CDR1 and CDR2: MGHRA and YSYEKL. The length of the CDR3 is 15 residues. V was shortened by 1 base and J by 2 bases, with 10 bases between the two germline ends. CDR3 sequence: CASSQVGTVTDTQYF. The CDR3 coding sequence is TGCGCCAGCAGCCAAGTAGGCACAGTCACAGATACGCAGTATTTT.

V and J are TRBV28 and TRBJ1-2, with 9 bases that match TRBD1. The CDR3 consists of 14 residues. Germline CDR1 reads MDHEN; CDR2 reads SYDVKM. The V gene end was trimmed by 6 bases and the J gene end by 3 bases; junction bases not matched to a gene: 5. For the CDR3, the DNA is TGTGCCAGCAGGGGGGGACAGGGATACTATGGCTACACCTTC. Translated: CASRGGQGYYGYTF.

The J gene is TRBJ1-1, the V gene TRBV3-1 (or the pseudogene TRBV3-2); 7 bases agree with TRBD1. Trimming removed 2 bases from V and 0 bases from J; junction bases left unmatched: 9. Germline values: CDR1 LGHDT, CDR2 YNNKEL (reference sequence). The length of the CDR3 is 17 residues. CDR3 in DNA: TGTGCCAGCAGCCAAAAACCCCTGGGACAGCTGAACACTGAAGCTTTCTTT. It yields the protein CASSQKPLGQLNTEAFF.

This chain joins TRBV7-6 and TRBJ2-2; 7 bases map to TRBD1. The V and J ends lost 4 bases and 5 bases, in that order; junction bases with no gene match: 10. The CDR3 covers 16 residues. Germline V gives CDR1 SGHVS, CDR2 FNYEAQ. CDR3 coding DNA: TGTGCCAGCAGCTCAGAACGACAGGGCGGTACCGGGGAGCTGTTTTTT. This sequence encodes CASSSERQGGTGELFF. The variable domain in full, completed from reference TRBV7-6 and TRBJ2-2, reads GAGVSQSPRYKVTKRGQDVALRCDPISGHVSLYWYRQALGQGPEFLTYFNYEAQQDKSGLPNDRFSAERPEGSISTLTIQRTEQRDSAMYRCASSSERQGGTGELFFGEGSRLTVL.

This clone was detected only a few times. The chain's CDR3 is CATSGGAFHEQYF. The DNA of the CDR3 is TGTGCCACCAGCGGGGGGGCATTCCACGAGCAGTACTTC. The chain employs TRBV15 and TRBJ2-7; D is possibly TRBD2 (7 bases). The CDR3 has 13 amino acids. Germline V gene sequence: CDR1 LNHNV, CDR2 YYDKDF (reference sequence). V was clipped by 5 bases and J by 5 bases, with 13 bases between them.

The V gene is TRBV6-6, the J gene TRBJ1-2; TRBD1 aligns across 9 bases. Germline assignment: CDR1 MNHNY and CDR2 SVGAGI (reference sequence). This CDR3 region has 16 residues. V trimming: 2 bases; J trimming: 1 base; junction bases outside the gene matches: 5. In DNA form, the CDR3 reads TGTGCCAGCAGTTACCGGACAGGGGCTGTTAACTATGGCTACACCTTC. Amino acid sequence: CASSYRTGAVNYGYTF.

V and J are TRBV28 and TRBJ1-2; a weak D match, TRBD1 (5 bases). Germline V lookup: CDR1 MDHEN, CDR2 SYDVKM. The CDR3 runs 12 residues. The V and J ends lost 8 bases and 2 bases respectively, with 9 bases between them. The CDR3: CASLTANYGYTF. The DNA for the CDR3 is TGTGCCAGCCTGACAGCAAACTATGGCTACACCTTC.

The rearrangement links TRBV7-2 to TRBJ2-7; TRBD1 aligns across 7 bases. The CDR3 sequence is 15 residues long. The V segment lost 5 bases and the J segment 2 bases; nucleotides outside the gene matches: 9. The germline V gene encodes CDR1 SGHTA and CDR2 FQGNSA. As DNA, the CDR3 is TGTGCCAGCAGCCTCGGGCGACAGGGCCCCTACGAGCAGTACTTC. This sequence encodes CASSLGRQGPYEQYF. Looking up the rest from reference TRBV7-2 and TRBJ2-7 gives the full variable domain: GAGVSQSPSNKVTEKGKDVELRCDPISGHTALYWYRQSLGQGLEFLIYFQGNSAPDKSGLPSDRFSAERTGGSVSTLTIQRTQQEDSAVYLCASSLGRQGPYEQYFGPGTRLTVT.

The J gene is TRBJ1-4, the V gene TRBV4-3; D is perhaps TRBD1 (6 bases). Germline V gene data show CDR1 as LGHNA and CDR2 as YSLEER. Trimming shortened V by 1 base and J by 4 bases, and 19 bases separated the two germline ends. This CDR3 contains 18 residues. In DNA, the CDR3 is TGCGCCAGCAGCCAAGCAGTGGGGGCAGGGGTCGGTAATGAAAAACTGTTTTTT. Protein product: CASSQAVGAGVGNEKLFF.

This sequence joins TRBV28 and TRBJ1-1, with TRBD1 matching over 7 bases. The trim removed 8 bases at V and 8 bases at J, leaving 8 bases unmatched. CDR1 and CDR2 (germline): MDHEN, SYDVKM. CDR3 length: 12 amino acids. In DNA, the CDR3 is TGTGCCAGCCTCGAGTCGGACAGGGAAGCTTTCTTT. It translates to CASLESDREAFF.

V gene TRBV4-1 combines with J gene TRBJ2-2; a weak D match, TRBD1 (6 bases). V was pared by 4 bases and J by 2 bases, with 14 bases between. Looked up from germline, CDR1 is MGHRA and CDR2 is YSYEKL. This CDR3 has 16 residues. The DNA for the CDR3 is TGCGCCAGCAGCCTCCTTCGGACAGCAAACACCGGGGAGCTGTTTTTT. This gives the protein CASSLLRTANTGELFF.

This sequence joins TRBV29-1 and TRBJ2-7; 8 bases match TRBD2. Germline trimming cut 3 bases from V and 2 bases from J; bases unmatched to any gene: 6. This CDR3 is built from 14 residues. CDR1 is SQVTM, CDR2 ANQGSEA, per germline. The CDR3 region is CSVDIAGPTYEQYF. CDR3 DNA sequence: TGCAGCGTTGATATAGCGGGGCCTACCTACGAGCAGTACTTC.

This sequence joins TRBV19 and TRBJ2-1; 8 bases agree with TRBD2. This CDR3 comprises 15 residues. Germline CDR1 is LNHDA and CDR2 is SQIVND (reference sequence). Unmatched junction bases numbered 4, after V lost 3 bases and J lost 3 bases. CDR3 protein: CASSIIAGHYNEQFF. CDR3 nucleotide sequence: TGTGCCAGTAGTATCATAGCGGGACACTACAATGAGCAGTTCTTC. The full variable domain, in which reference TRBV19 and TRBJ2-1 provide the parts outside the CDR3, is DGGITQSPKYLFRKEGQNVTLSCEQNLNHDAMYWYRQDPGQGLRLIYYSQIVNDFQKGDIAEGYSVSREKKESFPLTVTSAQKNPTAFYLCASSIIAGHYNEQFFGPGTRLTVL.

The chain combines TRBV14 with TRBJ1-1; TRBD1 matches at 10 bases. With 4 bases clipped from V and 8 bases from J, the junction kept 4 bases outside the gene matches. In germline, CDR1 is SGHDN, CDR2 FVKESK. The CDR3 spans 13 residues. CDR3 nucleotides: TGTGCCAGCAGCCCTAGACAGGGGGCGGAAGCTTTCTTT. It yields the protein CASSPRQGAEAFF.

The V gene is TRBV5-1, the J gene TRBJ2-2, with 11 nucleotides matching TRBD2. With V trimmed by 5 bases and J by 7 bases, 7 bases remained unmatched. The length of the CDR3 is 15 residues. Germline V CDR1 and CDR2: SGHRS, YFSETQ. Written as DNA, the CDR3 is TGCGCCAGCAGGCAGCTTAGCGGGAGGGACGGGGAGCTGTTTTTT. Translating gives CASRQLSGRDGELFF.

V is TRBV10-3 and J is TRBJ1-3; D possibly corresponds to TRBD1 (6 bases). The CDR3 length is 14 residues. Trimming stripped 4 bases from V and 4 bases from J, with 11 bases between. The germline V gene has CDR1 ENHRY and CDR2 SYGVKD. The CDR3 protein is CAISVGGAGNTIYF. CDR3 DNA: TGTGCCATCAGTGTTGGGGGCGCGGGAAACACCATATATTTT.

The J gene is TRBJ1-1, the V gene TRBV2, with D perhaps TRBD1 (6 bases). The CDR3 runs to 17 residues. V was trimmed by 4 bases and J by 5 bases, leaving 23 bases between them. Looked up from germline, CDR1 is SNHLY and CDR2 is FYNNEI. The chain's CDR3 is CASSVGQLWVKGTEAFF. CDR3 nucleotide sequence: TGTGCCAGCAGTGTTGGACAGTTGTGGGTCAAAGGGACTGAAGCTTTCTTT.

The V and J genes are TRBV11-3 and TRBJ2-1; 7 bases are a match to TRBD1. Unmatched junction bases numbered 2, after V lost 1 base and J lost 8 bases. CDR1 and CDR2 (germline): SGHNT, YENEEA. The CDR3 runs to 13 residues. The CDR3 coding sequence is TGTGCCAGCAGCTTAGGGACAGGCGATGAGCAGTTCTTC. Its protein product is CASSLGTGDEQFF.

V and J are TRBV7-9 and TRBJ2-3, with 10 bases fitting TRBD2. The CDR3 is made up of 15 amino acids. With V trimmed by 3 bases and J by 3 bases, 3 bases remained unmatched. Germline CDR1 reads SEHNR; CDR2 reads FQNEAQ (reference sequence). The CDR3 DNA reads TGTGCCAGCAGCTTCTCGGGACTAGCGACAGATACGCAGTATTTT. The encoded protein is CASSFSGLATDTQYF.